This T cell receptor (beta chain) is from a study of technical replicates of blood from a few donors. CDR1 KGHSH and CDR2 LQKENI come from the germline V gene. Losses at the gene ends were 3 bases for V and 4 bases for J; bases not matched to a gene: 4. The CDR3 covers 15 residues. Sequencing used immunoSEQ multiplex PCR; TCRdb keeps in-frame clones, though not all of them. Of about 68,000 clones detected, 95% to 98% appear once; the ten largest clones hold under 0.3%. This TCR was sampled from a human donor in good health. Sequenced material: T cells isolated from PBMCs. V usage is TRBV18 and J usage is TRBJ2-3; 10 bases map to TRBD1. The CDR3, as DNA: TGTGCCAGCTCACCGCAAGGGACAGGGGCAGATACGCAGTATTTT. Translation: CASSPQGTGADTQYF.